This T cell receptor beta chain was sequenced for a study of cytomegalovirus exposure and HLA in healthy donors. For the study at large: About 85 million unique TCR sequences came from HLA-typed donors in an early release.

Germline assignment: CDR1 MRHNA and CDR2 SNTAGT. CDR3 size: 16 residues. Trimming removed 2 bases from V and 7 bases from J, with 20 bases in between. This PCR relied on a set of 60 Vbeta primers and 13 Jbeta primers. The assay was immunoSEQ multiplex PCR, and TCRdb's table has in-frame clones only and misses some. The data show some 120,000 clones, 65% to 80% seen once. Findings of the study overall: The Asian-associated ancestry cluster reportedly had fewer N-insertions than the approximately 610-donor mean in a later analysis. Further analysis, carried out later, found HLA-associated TCR beta chains more clonally expanded than equally common other chains. According to an earlier analysis, most TCR beta V segments yielded productive rearrangements about 90% or about 30% of the time.

In this sample, this clone turned up once. Its matching antigen is unknown. V is TRBV6-4 and J is TRBJ1-2, with a tentative D call TRBD1 (6 bases). What was sequenced was PBMCs. The TCR originated in a human donor in good health. CDR3 DNA: TGTGCCAGCAGTGACCTACCAGGACAGTTCCGGTCTGGCTACACCTTC. Its translation: CASSDLPGQFRSGYTF.